This entry describes one TCR beta chain. Germline V CDR1 and CDR2: SQVTM, ANQGSEA. The germline V and J ends were trimmed by 3 bases and 7 bases, with 12 bases remaining between them. The CDR3 runs to 12 residues. The protocol was immunoSEQ multiplex PCR, while the TCRdb copy is restricted to in-frame clones and leaves out a portion. The sample shows more than 95,000 clones, about nine tenths of them seen only once. This entry belongs to a study of control samples from healthy donors and cancer patients. The chain has TRBV29-1 and TRBJ1-2, with D hard to call. This TCR came from a man aged 35-49 years in good health. The sequenced sample was blood. The DNA of the CDR3 is TGCAGCGTTGAGGGCAGGTGGGCTGGCTACACCTTC. It codes for CSVEGRWAGYTF.